This T cell receptor (beta chain) was recovered during a study of blood T cells in healthy people across ages (dated by TCRdb to the mid-2010s). With regard to the full study: In model experiments, roughly one uniquely barcoded TCR beta cDNA molecule per two T cells was captured by template switching. The study measured age-related changes in TCR beta repertoire diversity using deep sequencing normalized with unique cDNA molecular identifiers. The donors were divided into four age groups: young (average around 17 years), middle-aged (around 37), aged (approximately 62) and long-lived (82). Donors of different ages were randomly distributed across sequencing lanes to avoid experimental bias. For two donors (one aged 18 to 29 and one aged 80 or older), the study analyzed two additional independent replicas of 1 million unique cDNA reads from the same blood draw. Broad study findings and their caveats: Bulk unsorted PBMC profiling prevented conclusive comparison of naive and antigen-experienced compartments. Estimates of total diversity based on one million sequenced T cells were regarded as lower bounds and as underestimates. The CMV infection status of donors was not known, potentially confounding age-related changes in expanded clonotypes. As age increased, observed TCR beta diversity per million T cells dropped in a roughly linear way, and a significant reduction was already evident by age 40. The long-lived group showed more naive CD4+ T cells, fewer expanded clones and increased TCR diversity than the aged group, suggesting age selection. A strong correlation was found between observed TCR beta diversity and the percentage of naive T cells measured by flow cytometry.

Systemically healthy Caucasian individuals from Russia, around 39 in total and aged about 6 to 100 years, were included as donors. About 10 milliliters of peripheral blood were collected from each donor into EDTA-treated Vacutainer tubes. Ficoll-Paque density-gradient centrifugation was used to isolate PBMCs, with at least 7 million per sample. Trizol reagent was used to extract total RNA from the PBMCs, yielding at least 5.5 micrograms per sample. The percentages of naive CD45RAhigh/CD27high T cells were determined by flow cytometry on a PBMC aliquot from every donor. Reading the germline V gene gives CDR1 SGHTA and CDR2 FQGTGA. Measured from the cysteine to the phenylalanine, the CDR3 is 18 residues long. Only the CDR3 portion is preserved as DNA: 54 bases, with reading frame beginning at the first base. From V the trimming removes 3 bases and from J it removes 4 bases, while the gene matches leave 11 bases of the junction unaccounted for.

The library was generated by 5' RACE. For sequencing, an Illumina HiSeq 2500 was employed. The second PCR ran for about 7 to 11 cycles and used a J-beta primer mix along with a sample-barcoded 5' primer. A template-switch 5' adaptor carrying 12 random nucleotides introduced a unique molecular identifier onto each TCR beta cDNA molecule. At least 2.5 million CDR3-containing paired-end reads were obtained from each sample. First-strand cDNA was synthesized from all RNA with the Mint cDNA synthesis kit, primed by a TRBC-specific oligonucleotide. Following uracil-DNA glycosylase treatment, all cDNA underwent a first 18-cycle PCR with the universal primers M1SS and BC2_uni_R. From the authors' description of their analysis: Each sample was normalized by randomly selecting 1 million high-quality reads, each carrying a distinct molecular identifier. Instead of being binned into consensus sequences, reads with shared molecular identifiers were discarded. MiTCR, set to a Q25 quality threshold and the strictest error-elimination algorithm, was used for CDR3 identification, clonotype clustering and error correction. Lower-bound total TCR beta diversity was estimated with a nonparametric unseen species model using Euler transformation. TCRdb took the public reads, trimmed them with fastp at Q25, ran MiXCR for clone calling and kept in-frame beta chains. One record per CDR3 amino acid sequence lists the most common genes and DNA. TCRdb's processing, not the authors' own work, is the source of the V and J calls. The sample yields fewer than 800,000 distinct CDR3 sequences; about 34% were counted once. 15% of the sample comes from the top ten.

This clonotype was seen a few times. Which antigen it targets is not known. No base quality information exists; no much larger clone differs at one position. This receptor chain uses TRBV7-3 and TRBJ2-6; 8 central bases correspond to TRBD1. Sequencing input: blood. This clonotype originated in an elderly woman in good health. Donor details come from another sample of the same person, matched by shared clones. The DNA sequence is given as TGTGCCAGCAGCTTGTCAACAGGGGGAGTAGCCGGGGCCAACGTCCTGACTTTC. It is translated as CASSLSTGGVAGANVLTF.